Sequencing of this TCR beta chain was carried out in a study of blood T cells in healthy people across ages. With a J-beta primer mix and a sample-barcoded 5' primer, a second PCR ran roughly 7 to 11 cycles. Every sample returned 2.5 million or more CDR3-containing paired-end reads. TCRdb ran MiXCR on the 5' RACE reads and lists one entry per CDR3 protein. The sample lists about 290,000 distinct CDR3 sequences, roughly 26% occurring once. Material: blood. This TCR came from a woman between 65 and 79 years old in good health.

For the CDR3, the DNA is TGTGCCAGCAGCGCCGGAGGGATCAGTATAGATACGCAGTATTTT. Residues: CASSAGGISIDTQYF. This chain uses TRBV14 with TRBJ2-3; the D gene is possibly TRBD2 (6 bases). This CDR3 spans 15 amino acids. The germline V and J ends were trimmed by 5 bases and 5 bases, with 17 bases remaining between them. Germline V gives CDR1 SGHDN, CDR2 FVKESK.